The present TCR beta chain was sequenced within a study of response to subunit inactivated influenza vaccine. Study-wide points: New T cells are recruited in small numbers by each seasonal influenza vaccination, according to the authors' suggestion.

This CDR3 has 14 amino acids. Germline V lookup: CDR1 DFQATT, CDR2 SNEGSKA (reference sequence). V was trimmed by 1 base and J by 6 bases, leaving 13 bases between them. Many counts were recorded for this clonotype. Its specificity is not known. Each CDR3 protein gets one entry after TCRdb re-called the RT-PCR reads with MiXCR. The repertoire consists of about 170,000 distinct CDR3 sequences, with around 11% occurring once and the leading ten covering approximately 35%. The TCR comes from a man aged 50 to 69 who received an inactivated influenza vaccine. The source was CD8+ T cells sorted from PBMCs, collected less than 30 months after vaccination. V gene TRBV20-1 combines with J gene TRBJ2-4; possibly TRBD2 for D (6 bases). As DNA, the CDR3 is TGCAGTGCTAGAGGGGTCCGGGACTTAAACATTCAGTACTTC. Its protein product is CSARGVRDLNIQYF.